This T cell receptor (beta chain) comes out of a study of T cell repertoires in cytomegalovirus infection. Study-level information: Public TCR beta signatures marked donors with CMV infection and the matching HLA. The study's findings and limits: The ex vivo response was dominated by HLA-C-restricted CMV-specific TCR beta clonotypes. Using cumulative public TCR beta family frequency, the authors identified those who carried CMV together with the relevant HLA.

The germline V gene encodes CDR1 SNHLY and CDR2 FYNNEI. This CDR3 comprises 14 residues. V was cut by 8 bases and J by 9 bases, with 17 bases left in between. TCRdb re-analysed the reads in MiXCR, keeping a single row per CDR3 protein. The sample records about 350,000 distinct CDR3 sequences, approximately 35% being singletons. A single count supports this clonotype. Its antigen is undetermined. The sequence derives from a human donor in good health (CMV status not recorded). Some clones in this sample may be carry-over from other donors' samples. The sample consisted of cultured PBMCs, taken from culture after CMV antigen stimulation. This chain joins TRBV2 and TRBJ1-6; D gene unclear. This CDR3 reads CASRVPISGSPLHF. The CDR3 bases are TGTGCCAGCCGGGTCCCAATTTCCGGTTCACCCCTCCACTTT.